This TCR beta chain was recorded in a study of T cells in Graves' hyperthyroidism and ophthalmopathy. This clonotype appeared a few times. Researchers amplified the TCR beta CDR3 regions from RNA transcripts. With the HTBI primer set, the TCR CDR3 went through a first round of RT-PCR. TCRdb independently ran MiXCR on the multiplex PCR reads; one entry per CDR3 protein. The table lists hundreds of thousands of distinct CDR3 sequences, over 12% of them singletons, with under 15% in the top ten. The CDR3 contains 17 residues. Germline-derived CDR1 and CDR2 are SGHRS and YFSETQ. J lost 5 bases, V lost 0 bases, and 9 bases had no gene match.

The sample taken for sequencing was blood. The chain links TRBV5-1 to TRBJ2-3, with 10 bases aligning to TRBD2. This TCR came from a man in his late teens or twenties with Graves' ophthalmopathy. The CDR3 sequence: CASSLGGSGGAGDTQYF. The CDR3, as DNA: TGCGCCAGCAGCTTGGGAGGCAGCGGGGGGGCAGGAGATACGCAGTATTTT.